The source of this T cell receptor beta chain is a study of control samples from healthy donors and cancer patients (dated by TCRdb to between 2020 and 2021). Receptor amplification or capture employed the immunoSEQ multiplex PCR assay. TCRdb took over this immuneACCESS table, retaining in-frame rearrangements with V and J assigned. Such tables are incomplete; in checked studies, under half of the missing clones stem from an unresolved V gene, and the remainder is unexplained. The sample contains under 200,000 clones, about 90% of them found a single time. In total, the top ten clones hold about 5.3% of the sample. Note on this clone: Its antigen is currently not known. The record has no base qualities; no much larger clone is one base away.

Taken from cysteine to phenylalanine, the CDR3 has 14 residues. Only the CDR3 part of the read is kept: 42 bases, read in frame from the first base. The germline V gene (reference sequence) specifies SEHNR as CDR1 and FQNEAQ as CDR2. Relative to germline, V is missing 3 bases and J is missing 4 bases, with 4 bases of the junction outside any gene match. The rearranged chain carries TRBV7-9 and TRBJ1-1; 8 bases in the junction line up with TRBD1. This clonotype originated in a woman in her twenties or thirties in good health. What was sequenced was blood. The DNA sequence follows: TGTGCCAGCAGCTTGCAGGGGGCCGCCACTGAAGCTTTCTTT. Its coded protein is CASSLQGAATEAFF.